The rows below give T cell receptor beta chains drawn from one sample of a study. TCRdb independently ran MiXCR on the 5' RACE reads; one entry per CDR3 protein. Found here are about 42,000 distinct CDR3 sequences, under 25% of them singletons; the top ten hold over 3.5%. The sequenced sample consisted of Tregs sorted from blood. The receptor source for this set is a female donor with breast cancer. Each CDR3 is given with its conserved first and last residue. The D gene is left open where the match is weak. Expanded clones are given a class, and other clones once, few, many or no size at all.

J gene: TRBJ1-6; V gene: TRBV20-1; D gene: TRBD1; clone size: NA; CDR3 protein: CSASGTASSYNSPLHF; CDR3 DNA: TGCAGTGCTAGTGGGACAGCGAGCTCCTATAATTCACCCCTCCACTTT
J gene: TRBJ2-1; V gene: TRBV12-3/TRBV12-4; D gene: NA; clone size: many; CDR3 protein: CASSLVRGDEQFF; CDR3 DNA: TGTGCCAGCAGTTTAGTCAGGGGCGATGAGCAGTTCTTC
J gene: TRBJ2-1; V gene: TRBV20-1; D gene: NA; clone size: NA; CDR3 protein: CSAINDRGNNEQLF; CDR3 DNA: TGCAGTGCTATAAATGACCGGGGGAACAATGAGCAGCTCTTC
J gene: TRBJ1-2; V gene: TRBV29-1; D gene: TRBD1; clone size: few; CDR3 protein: CSVEGQGGAYGYTF; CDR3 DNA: TGCAGCGTTGAAGGACAGGGGGGCGCCTATGGCTACACCTTC
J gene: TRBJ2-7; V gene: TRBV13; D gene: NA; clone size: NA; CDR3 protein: CAGSLRGIPSYEQYF; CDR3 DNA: TGTGCCGGCAGCTTAAGGGGGATACCCTCCTACGAGCAGTACTTC
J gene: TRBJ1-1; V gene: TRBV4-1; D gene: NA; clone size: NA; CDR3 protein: CASSHPGVSEAFF; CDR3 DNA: TGCGCCAGCAGCCACCCCGGCGTTAGTGAAGCTTTCTTT
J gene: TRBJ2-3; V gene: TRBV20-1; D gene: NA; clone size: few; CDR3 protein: CSARGVGDPDTQYF; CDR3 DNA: TGCAGTGCTAGAGGAGTAGGGGACCCAGATACGCAGTATTTT
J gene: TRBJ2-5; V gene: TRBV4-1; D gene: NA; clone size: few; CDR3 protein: CASSQVSLGRSQETQYF; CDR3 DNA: TGCGCCAGCAGCCAAGTATCTTTGGGTAGGAGTCAAGAGACCCAGTACTTC
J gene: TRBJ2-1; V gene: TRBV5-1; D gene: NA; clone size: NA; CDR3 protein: CASSSLQGFDEQFF; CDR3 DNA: TGCGCCAGCAGCTCCCTACAGGGTTTTGATGAGCAGTTCTTC
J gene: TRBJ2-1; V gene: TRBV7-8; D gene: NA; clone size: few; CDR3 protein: CASSPVRRIPTYNEQFF; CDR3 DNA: TGTGCCAGCAGCCCAGTAAGACGAATCCCAACGTACAATGAGCAGTTCTTC
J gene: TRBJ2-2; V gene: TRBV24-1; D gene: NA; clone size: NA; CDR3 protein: CATSDWATAGELFF; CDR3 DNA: TGTGCCACCAGTGATTGGGCTACGGCCGGGGAGCTGTTTTTT
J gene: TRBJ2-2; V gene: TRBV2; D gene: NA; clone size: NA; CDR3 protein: CASRVTGLSGELFF; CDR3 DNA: TGTGCCAGCAGAGTAACAGGGTTATCCGGGGAGCTGTTTTTT
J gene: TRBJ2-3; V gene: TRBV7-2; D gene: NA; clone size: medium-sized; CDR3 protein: CASSSPVGADTQYF; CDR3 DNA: TGTGCCAGCAGCTCCCCGGTTGGTGCAGATACGCAGTATTTT
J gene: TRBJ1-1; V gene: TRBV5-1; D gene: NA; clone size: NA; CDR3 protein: CASSLAVSRTTNLNTEAFF; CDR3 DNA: TGCGCCAGCAGCTTGGCGGTCTCCCGGACAACCAACTTGAACACTGAAGCTTTCTTT
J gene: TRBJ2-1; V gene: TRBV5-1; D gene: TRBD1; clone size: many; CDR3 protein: CASRPGQGARGEQFF; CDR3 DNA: TGCGCCAGCAGGCCGGGACAGGGGGCGAGGGGTGAGCAGTTCTTC
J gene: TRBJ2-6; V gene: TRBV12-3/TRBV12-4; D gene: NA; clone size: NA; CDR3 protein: CASITLTNSGANVLTF; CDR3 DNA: TGTGCCAGCATCACGCTCACAAACTCTGGGGCCAACGTCCTGACTTTC